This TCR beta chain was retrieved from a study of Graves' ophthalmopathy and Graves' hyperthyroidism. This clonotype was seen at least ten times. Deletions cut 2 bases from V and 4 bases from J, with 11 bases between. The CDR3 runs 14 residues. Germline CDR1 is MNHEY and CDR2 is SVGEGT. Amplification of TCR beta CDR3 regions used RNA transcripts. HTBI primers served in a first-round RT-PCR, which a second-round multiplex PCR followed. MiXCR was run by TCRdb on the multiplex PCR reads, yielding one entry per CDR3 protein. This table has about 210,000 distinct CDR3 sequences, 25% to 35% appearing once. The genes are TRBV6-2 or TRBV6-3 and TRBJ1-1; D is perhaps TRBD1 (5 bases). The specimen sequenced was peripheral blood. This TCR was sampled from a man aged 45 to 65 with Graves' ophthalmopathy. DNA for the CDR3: TGTGCCAGCAGTTACATTCGCGGGGGCACTGAAGCTTTCTTT. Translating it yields CASSYIRGGTEAFF.